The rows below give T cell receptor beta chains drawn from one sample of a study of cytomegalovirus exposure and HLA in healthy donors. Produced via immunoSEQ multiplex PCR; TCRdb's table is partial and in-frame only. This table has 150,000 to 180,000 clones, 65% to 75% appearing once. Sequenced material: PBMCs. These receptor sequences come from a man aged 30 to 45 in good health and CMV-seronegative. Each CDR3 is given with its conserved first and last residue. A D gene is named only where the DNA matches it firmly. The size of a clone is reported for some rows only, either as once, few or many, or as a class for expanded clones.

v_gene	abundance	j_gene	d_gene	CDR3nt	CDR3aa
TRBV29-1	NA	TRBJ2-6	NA	TGCAGCGTTGAACTCAGGGGCTGGGCCAACGTCCTGACTTTC	CSVELRGWANVLTF
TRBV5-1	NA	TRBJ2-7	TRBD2	TGCGCCAGCAGCTTGGCTAGCGGGGGACGGTACGAGCAGTACTTC	CASSLASGGRYEQYF
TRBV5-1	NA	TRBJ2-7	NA	TGCGCCAGCAGCCCGGCCCGGGGGTACGAGCAGTACTTC	CASSPARGYEQYF
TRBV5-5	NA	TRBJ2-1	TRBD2	TGTGCCAGCAGTCCCGGGACTAGCATTTATGAGCAGTTCTTC	CASSPGTSIYEQFF
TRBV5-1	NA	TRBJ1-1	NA	TGCGCCAGCAGCCCGGGACAGAACACTGAAGCTTTCTTT	CASSPGQNTEAFF
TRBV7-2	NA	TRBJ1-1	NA	TGTGCCAGCAGCCAGAGGAGCATGAACACTGAAGCTTTCTTT	CASSQRSMNTEAFF
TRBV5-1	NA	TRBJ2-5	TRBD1	TGCGCCAGCAGTAGGACAGGGGGAGAAGGGGCCCAGTACTTC	CASSRTGGEGAQYF
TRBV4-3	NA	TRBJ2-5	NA	TGCGCCAGCAGCCAAGATTGGGAGACTCACGAGACCCAGTACTTC	CASSQDWETHETQYF
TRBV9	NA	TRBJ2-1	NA	TGTGCCAGCAGCGTAGGGGGAGCCGTGAGCGGTGAGCAGTTCTTC	CASSVGGAVSGEQFF
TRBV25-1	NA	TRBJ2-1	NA	TGTGCCAGCAGCTTCTCAGGGGGGTCCAGGAATGAGCAGTTCTTC	CASSFSGGSRNEQFF
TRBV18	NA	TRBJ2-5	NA	TGTGCCAGCTCACTGGACAGTCAAGAGACCCAGTACTTC	CASSLDSQETQYF
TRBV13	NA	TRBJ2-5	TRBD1	TGTGCCAGCAGCTTAGCCCGGGGACAGGGAGTCGGAGAGACCCAGTACTTC	CASSLARGQGVGETQYF
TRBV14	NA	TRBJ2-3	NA	TGTGCCAGCAGCCAAGAACGGGTTTGGGCAGATACGCAGTATTTT	CASSQERVWADTQYF
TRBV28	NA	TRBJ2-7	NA	TGTGCCAGCAGTTTAACCCCTTGGACAGACTCTTACGAGCAGTACTTC	CASSLTPWTDSYEQYF
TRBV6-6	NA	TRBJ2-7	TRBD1	TGTGCCAGCAGGGAACACGGACAGGGGGCAAGCGAGCAGTACTTC	CASREHGQGASEQYF
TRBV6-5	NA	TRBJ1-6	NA	TGTGCCAGCAGTTACTCTCCCCAGGGTAATTCACCCCTCCACTTT	CASSYSPQGNSPLHF
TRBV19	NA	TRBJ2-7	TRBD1	TGTGCCAGTAGTAGTCGGACAGGTTCCTACGAGCAGTATTTC	CASSSRTGSYEQYF
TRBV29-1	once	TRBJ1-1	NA	TGCAGCGGCCAGGGTCAGGAGAACACTGAAGCTTTCTTT	CSGQGQENTEAFF
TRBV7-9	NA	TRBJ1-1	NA	TGTGCCAGCAGCCTAATGTTACAGATGAACACTGAAGCTTTCTTT	CASSLMLQMNTEAFF
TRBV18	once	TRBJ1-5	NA	TGTGCCAGCTCACCCATGCGGGGGGGCAATCAGCCCCAGCATTTT	CASSPMRGGNQPQHF
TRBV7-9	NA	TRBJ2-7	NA	TGTGCCAGCAGCTCCAGGGACTTCCCCTACGAGCAGTACTTC	CASSSRDFPYEQYF
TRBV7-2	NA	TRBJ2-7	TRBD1	TGTGCCAGCAGCTTCCGGGACAGGGCCCACGAGCAGTACTTC	CASSFRDRAHEQYF
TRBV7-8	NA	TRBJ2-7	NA	TGTGCCAGCAGCGCATTTGGTTTGGGGGGCTACGAGCAGTACTTC	CASSAFGLGGYEQYF
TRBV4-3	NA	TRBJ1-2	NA	TGCGCCAGCAGCCCACGGACTGAGTATGGCTACACCTTC	CASSPRTEYGYTF
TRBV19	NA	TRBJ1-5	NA	TGTGCCAGTAGTATGAGTCCCAATCAGCCCCAGCATTTT	CASSMSPNQPQHF
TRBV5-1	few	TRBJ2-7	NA	TGCGCCAGCAGCTTGGCCGGCGAGCAGTACTTC	CASSLAGEQYF
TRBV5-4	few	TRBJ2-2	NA	TGTGCCAGCAGCTTGGGAGCTGGTAGCGGCTTAACGGGGACCGGGGAGCTGTTTTTT	CASSLGAGSGLTGTGELFF
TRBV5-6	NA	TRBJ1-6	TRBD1	TGTGCCAGCAGCTTTGGCTCCAACAGGGGACGATCACCCCTCCACTTT	CASSFGSNRGRSPLHF
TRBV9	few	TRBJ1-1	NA	TGTGCCAGCAGCGTCGGGGGGGCCGGGGTCACTGAAGCTTTCTTT	CASSVGGAGVTEAFF
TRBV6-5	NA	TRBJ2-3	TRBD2	TGTGCCAGCAGTTACTCGACTAGCGGGCCCGATACGCAGTATTTT	CASSYSTSGPDTQYF
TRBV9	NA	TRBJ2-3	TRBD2	TGTGCCAGCCGCCCCTCCGGGGGGAGCACAGATACGCAGTATTTT	CASRPSGGSTDTQYF
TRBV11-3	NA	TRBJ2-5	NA	TGTGCCAGATGCGCAGGGTTTAAGACCCAGTACTTC	CARCAGFKTQYF
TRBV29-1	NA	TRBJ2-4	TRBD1	TGCAGCGTCCGACAGGGGGCCTCAAACATTCAGTACTTC	CSVRQGASNIQYF
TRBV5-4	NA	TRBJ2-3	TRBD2	TGTGCCAGCAGGCCTACTAGCGGGGGGTTTGCAGATACGCAGTATTTT	CASRPTSGGFADTQYF
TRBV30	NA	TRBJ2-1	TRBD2	TGTGCCTGGACCCAGTCAGCGGGAGGTGAGCAGTTCTTC	CAWTQSAGGEQFF
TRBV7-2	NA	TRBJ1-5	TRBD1	TGTGCCAGCAGCCTCACCCAGGGGGATCAGCCCCAGCATTTT	CASSLTQGDQPQHF
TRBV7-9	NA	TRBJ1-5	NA	TGTGCCAGCAGCAAGCAGGGAGGGCCCCAGCATTTT	CASSKQGGPQHF
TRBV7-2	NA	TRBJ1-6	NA	TGTGCCAGCAGCTTAGCGCACGGGAGTAATAATTCACCCCTCCACTTT	CASSLAHGSNNSPLHF
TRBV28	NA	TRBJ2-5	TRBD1	TGTGCCAGCAGTTCCACAGGGGGCCAAGAGACCCAGTACTTC	CASSSTGGQETQYF
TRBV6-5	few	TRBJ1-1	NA	TGTGCCAGCAGCCCCACAACACTGAACACTGAAGCTTTCTTT	CASSPTTLNTEAFF
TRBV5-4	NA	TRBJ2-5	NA	TGTGCCAGCAGCTTGGGGTCGGGGGTAGAGACCCAGTACTTC	CASSLGSGVETQYF
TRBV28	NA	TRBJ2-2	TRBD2	TGTGCCAGCAGCTCCTTCGCGGGGGGGCCAAGAGCCGGGGAGCTGTTTTTT	CASSSFAGGPRAGELFF